This T cell receptor (beta chain) was profiled in a study of T cell responses to AZD1222 COVID-19 vaccine. Generated by immunoSEQ multiplex PCR, the TCRdb table keeps only in-frame clones and is missing some. The sample lists just under 90,000 clones; roughly 90% were seen once. About this clone: What it binds is unknown.

V was pared by 6 bases and J by 9 bases, with 15 bases between. The CDR3 extends over 14 amino acids. The germline CDR1 and CDR2 sequences are SEHNR and FQNEAQ (reference sequence). Study observations and caveats: Mapped onto spike, vaccine-associated CD4 TCRs spanned it and were dominant at 160-218 and 743-854.

The V gene is TRBV7-9, the J gene TRBJ1-6, with D possibly matching TRBD1 (6 bases). The TCR sequence derives from an adult who received the AZD1222 COVID-19 vaccine. This specimen consisted of peripheral blood, obtained 28 days after the second AZD1222 dose. The CDR3 DNA is TGTGCCAGCAGTCAAAACGACAGGTCTTCACCCCTCCACTTT. The encoded protein is CASSQNDRSSPLHF. Supplemented by reference TRBV7-9 and TRBJ1-6, the full variable domain reads DTGVSQNPRHKITKRGQNVTFRCDPISEHNRLYWYRQTLGQGPEFLTYFQNEAQLEKSRLLSDRFSAERPKGSFSTLEIQRTEQGDSAMYLCASSQNDRSSPLHFGNGTRLTVT.